This entry lists 13 T cell receptor beta chains sequenced from one sample in a study of T cell responses to AZD1222 COVID-19 vaccine. Profiled with immunoSEQ multiplex PCR; TCRdb holds only in-frame clones, not every one. Of around 99,000 clones detected, about 85% appear once; the ten largest clones hold 4% to 6%. The starting material was peripheral blood, obtained on day 0 of AZD1222 vaccination. The receptors were gathered from an adult in good health.

The J gene is TRBJ1-2, the V gene TRBV19; 10 nucleotides match TRBD1. This CDR3 spans 12 amino acids. Germline trimming cut 8 bases from V and 5 bases from J; bases unmatched to any gene: 2. From germline, CDR1 is LNHDA and CDR2 SQIVND (reference sequence). CDR3 region: CASWTGGYGYTF. In DNA, the CDR3 is TGTGCCAGTTGGACAGGGGGTTATGGCTACACCTTC. Combining the CDR3 with reference TRBV19 and TRBJ1-2 gives the whole variable domain DGGITQSPKYLFRKEGQNVTLSCEQNLNHDAMYWYRQDPGQGLRLIYYSQIVNDFQKGDIAEGYSVSREKKESFPLTVTSAQKNPTAFYLCASWTGGYGYTFGSGTRLTVV.

J is TRBJ2-7 and V is TRBV5-1; D gene uncertain. The CDR3 length is 15 residues. Per germline, CDR1 SGHRS and CDR2 YFSETQ. V was trimmed by 1 base and J by 2 bases, leaving 13 bases between them. The CDR3 spells CASSLSAAKPYEQYF. The CDR3 coding sequence is TGCGCCAGCAGCTTGAGTGCAGCTAAACCCTACGAGCAGTACTTC.

The rearrangement links TRBV5-6 to TRBJ2-1, with D hard to call. The V gene lost 0 bases and the J gene lost 7 bases, with 11 bases spanning the gap. Germline V gene sequence: CDR1 SGHDT, CDR2 YYEEEE. The CDR3 length is 14 residues. CDR3 DNA sequence: TGTGCCAGCAGCTTGGAGTTTCTGTCAAATGAGCAGTTCTTC. Protein sequence: CASSLEFLSNEQFF.

The V gene is TRBV5-4, the J gene TRBJ2-7; D is undetermined. V was cut by 4 bases and J by 2 bases, with 10 bases left in between. CDR1 is SGHNT, CDR2 YYREEE, per germline (reference sequence). The length of the CDR3 is 13 residues. The CDR3 sequence: CASSRERAYEQYF. DNA for the CDR3: TGTGCCAGCAGCAGAGAGCGCGCCTACGAGCAGTACTTC.

V gene TRBV6-1 combines with J gene TRBJ2-4; no definite D call. Trimming took off 2 bases at V and 0 bases at J, with 5 bases between the two ends. CDR1 MNHNS and CDR2 SASEGT come from the germline V gene. This CDR3 has 14 amino acids. The CDR3 protein is CASSEWVAKNIQYF. As DNA, the CDR3 is TGTGCCAGCAGTGAATGGGTAGCCAAAAACATTCAGTACTTC.

The chain joins TRBV7-3 to TRBJ1-1, with 7 bases that match TRBD1. Per germline, CDR1 SGHTA and CDR2 FQGTGA. The J segment lost 8 bases and the V segment lost 5 bases, leaving 8 bases of the junction unmatched. CDR3 length: 13 amino acids. The CDR3 DNA is TGTGCCAGCAGCCTTGTCCGGGACAGCGAAGCTTTCTTT. Amino acids: CASSLVRDSEAFF.

This clone came up once. The chain joins TRBV30 to TRBJ2-7, with 11 bases matching TRBD2. Germline lookup yields CDR1 GTSNPN and CDR2 SVGIG (reference sequence). The CDR3 length is 14 residues. The junction had 7 bases not matched to a gene; V was cut back by 5 bases and J by 4 bases. Here the CDR3 reads CAWEPLAGEYEQYF. CDR3 nucleotides: TGTGCCTGGGAACCACTAGCGGGAGAGTACGAGCAGTACTTC.

The rearrangement uses TRBV7-3 and TRBJ2-1, with 9 bases matching TRBD2. This CDR3 comprises 16 residues. The V gene's germline CDR1 is SGHTA and CDR2 FQGTGA. The J segment lost 5 bases and the V segment lost 4 bases, leaving 9 bases of the junction unmatched. The CDR3 loop reads CASSSEAGGVDNEQFF. CDR3 DNA sequence: TGTGCCAGCAGCTCAGAAGCGGGGGGAGTTGACAATGAGCAGTTCTTC.

Comment on this clone: The junction and the germline gene differ at one end; a read error may be behind it. V usage is TRBV7-2 and J usage is TRBJ2-1, with 8 bases matching TRBD1. The CDR3 sequence is 14 residues long. Germline V gene data show CDR1 as SGHTA and CDR2 as FQGNSA. CDR3 amino acids: CASSLGRGQGYLIF. CDR3 coding DNA: TGTGCCAGCAGCTTAGGAAGAGGACAGGGCTATCTGATCTTC.

V is TRBV3-1 (or the pseudogene TRBV3-2) and J is TRBJ2-7; 7 bases map to TRBD1. Per germline, CDR1 LGHDT and CDR2 YNNKEL (reference sequence). The CDR3 extends over 14 amino acids. J was trimmed by 2 bases and V by 4 bases; bases with no gene match: 5. CDR3 DNA sequence: TGTGCCAGCAGCCCGGGACAGAGCACCTACGAGCAGTACTTC. This gives the protein CASSPGQSTYEQYF.

V usage is TRBV27 and J usage is TRBJ2-1, with 8 nucleotides matching TRBD2. This CDR3 comprises 14 residues. The trim removed 4 bases at V and 4 bases at J, leaving 3 bases unmatched. Germline V gives CDR1 MNHEY, CDR2 SMNVEV (reference sequence). This CDR3 is CASSSTSGYNEQFF. CDR3 DNA: TGTGCCAGCAGTTCCACTAGCGGATACAATGAGCAGTTCTTC.

This clone has a handful of counts. The J gene is TRBJ1-1, the V gene TRBV7-9; D is uncertain. This CDR3 comprises 13 residues. Germline loops: CDR1 SEHNR, CDR2 FQNEAQ (reference sequence). V was clipped by 2 bases and J by 5 bases, with 9 bases between them. DNA of the CDR3: TGTGCCAGCAGCTTATCGTTGCGGACTGAAGCTTTCTTT. Translation: CASSLSLRTEAFF.

The chain couples TRBV9 to TRBJ2-5; TRBD1 agrees at 7 bases. CDR1 and CDR2 from the germline V gene are SGDLS and YYNGEE. The CDR3 spans 14 residues. With V trimmed by 4 bases and J by 3 bases, 6 bases remained unmatched. The CDR3: CASSSHRGEETQYF. For the CDR3, the DNA is TGTGCCAGCAGCTCCCACAGGGGAGAAGAGACCCAGTACTTC. Together with reference TRBV9 and TRBJ2-5, the CDR3 gives the full variable domain: DSGVTQTPKHLITATGQRVTLRCSPRSGDLSVYWYQQSLDQGLQFLIQYYNGEERAKGNILERFSAQQFPDLHSELNLSSLELGDSALYFCASSSHRGEETQYFGPGTRLLVL.